A selection of T cell receptor beta chains follows, all from one sample in a study of cytomegalovirus exposure and HLA in healthy donors. TCRdb's copy holds only in-frame clones and misses some; the assay was immunoSEQ multiplex PCR. The sample yields 250,000 to 400,000 clones, 87% seen once. Sequencing used PBMCs. The receptors were sampled from a woman aged 25 to 39 in good health and CMV-seropositive. Both conserved end residues are part of each CDR3. D genes are given only for firm matches. The size entry is marked missing in some rows and otherwise reads once, few, many or a size class.

TRBV5-1	-	TRBJ2-7	-	TGCGCCAGCAGCTTCTCGGGACTCTCCTACGAGCAGTACTTC	CASSFSGLSYEQYF
TRBV29-1	-	TRBJ2-2	-	TGCAGCGTTCCGGGCCCCCGGACCGGGGAGCTGTTTTTT	CSVPGPRTGELFF
TRBV27	-	TRBJ1-4	TRBD1	TGTGCCAGCAGTGGGACAGGACAGGGTATTAATGAAAAACTGTTTTTT	CASSGTGQGINEKLFF
TRBV6-5	-	TRBJ1-5	TRBD1	TGTGCCAGCAGCACGGACAGGGGTGGCAATCAGCCCCAGCATTTT	CASSTDRGGNQPQHF
TRBV9	-	TRBJ2-5	-	TGTGCCAGCAGCGTAGGTGCAGGGTCTATAGAGACCCAGTACTTC	CASSVGAGSIETQYF
TRBV11-2	-	TRBJ2-7	TRBD2	TGTGCCAGCAGCTTACATGGGACTAGCGGGGCAAGCTCCTACGAGCAGTACTTC	CASSLHGTSGASSYEQYF
TRBV2	once	TRBJ1-5	-	TGTGCCAGCAGTGATGGGCTAGGACAGTTAAATCAGCCCCAGCATTTT	CASSDGLGQLNQPQHF
TRBV13	-	TRBJ2-1	TRBD1	TGTGCCAGCCGAGGACAGGTAAGGTCCTACAATGAGCAGTTCTTC	CASRGQVRSYNEQFF
TRBV29-1	once	TRBJ1-1	-	TGCAGCGTTGAGGCCGGGGCCGGGGGGTGGACTGAAGCTTTCTTT	CSVEAGAGGWTEAFF
TRBV4-1	-	TRBJ1-4	TRBD1	TGCGCCAGCAGTCAGGTTGGGACAGGGGATGAAAAACTGTTTTTT	CASSQVGTGDEKLFF
TRBV6-1	once	TRBJ1-3	-	TGTGCCAGCAGTGAATCAAGCGGACTGGACTCTGGAAACACCATATATTTT	CASSESSGLDSGNTIYF
TRBV4-1	-	TRBJ1-2	-	TGCGCCAGCAGCCAAGACGTAAATGGCCGATGGGGCTACACCTTC	CASSQDVNGRWGYTF
TRBV5-1	-	TRBJ2-5	TRBD1	TGCGCCAGCAGCTTCCCATCTGGACAGGGTTCTGAGACCCAGTACTTC	CASSFPSGQGSETQYF
TRBV4-3	-	TRBJ2-7	TRBD1	TGCGCCAGCAGCCACGGACAGGAGTACGAGCAGTACTTC	CASSHGQEYEQYF
TRBV28	-	TRBJ2-7	-	TGTGCCAGCAGTTTCGGTCAGGGCTCCTACGAGCAGTACTTC	CASSFGQGSYEQYF
TRBV6-6	-	TRBJ1-1	-	TGTGCCAGCAACGGACCCATTAACACTGAAGCTTTCTTT	CASNGPINTEAFF
TRBV28	-	TRBJ1-3	-	TGTGCCAGTACGGTGGGGTCTGGAAACACCATATATTTT	CASTVGSGNTIYF
TRBV9	-	TRBJ2-3	TRBD2	TGTGCCAGCAGCACCTCTAGCGGGGGGCAACCGTTCACAGATACGCAGTATTTT	CASSTSSGGQPFTDTQYF
TRBV30	-	TRBJ1-2	-	TGTGCCTGGAATGGGGGCGGCATAGAGTATGGCTACACCTTC	CAWNGGGIEYGYTF
TRBV18	-	TRBJ2-7	TRBD1	TGTGCCAGCTCACTAGGACAGGGGGTATACGAGCAGTACTTC	CASSLGQGVYEQYF
TRBV2	-	TRBJ1-2	TRBD1	TGTGCCAGCCCGGTGATGACAGGGTCAAACTATGGCTACACCTTC	CASPVMTGSNYGYTF
TRBV7-6	-	TRBJ2-1	-	TGTGCCAGCAGCCAAGCCCCCAGGGGCATCGGGGGCAATGAGCAGTTCTTC	CASSQAPRGIGGNEQFF
TRBV7-2	once	TRBJ2-3	-	TGTGCCAGCAGCTTAGGCCGTCGGCTGGATACGCAGTATTTT	CASSLGRRLDTQYF
TRBV10-3	-	TRBJ1-2	TRBD1	TGTGCCATCAGTGATGGACAGGGGAAAAATGGCTACACCTTC	CAISDGQGKNGYTF
TRBV5-6	-	TRBJ1-6	-	TGTGCCAGCAGCGGGACATTATTTGGTGATTCACCCCTCCACTTT	CASSGTLFGDSPLHF
TRBV27	-	TRBJ1-1	-	TGTGCCAGCCAGTCGAACACTGAAGCTTTCTTT	CASQSNTEAFF
TRBV4-1	-	TRBJ2-7	TRBD2	TGCGCCAGCAGCCGGGGACTAGATGGGAACTCCTACGAGCAGTACTTC	CASSRGLDGNSYEQYF
TRBV30	-	TRBJ1-1	-	TGTGCCCGTGCGATCAGGGATGCCACTGAAGCTTTCTTT	CARAIRDATEAFF
TRBV7-9	few	TRBJ2-1	-	TGTGCCAGCAGCTTAGGAGGGAGCAGGGGTCATGAGCAGTTCTTC	CASSLGGSRGHEQFF
TRBV15	-	TRBJ2-7	-	TGTGCCACCAGCAGTCCCCCTGTCGACGAGCAGTACTTC	CATSSPPVDEQYF
TRBV4-2	-	TRBJ2-5	TRBD1	TGTGCCAGCAGCCAAGAAGGGCAGGGGGTAGAGACCCAGTACTTC	CASSQEGQGVETQYF
TRBV6-5	-	TRBJ2-5	-	TGTGCCAGCAGTTACTACCCACCCCCGGGCCAAGAGACCCAGTACTTC	CASSYYPPPGQETQYF
TRBV25-1	-	TRBJ1-5	TRBD1	TGTGCCAGCAGGATAACAGGGGTCTGTGACAATCAGCCCCAGCATTTT	CASRITGVCDNQPQHF
TRBV27	-	TRBJ2-7	-	TGTGCCAGCAGTTTCGGATCTGAGACCTACGAGCAGTACTTC	CASSFGSETYEQYF
TRBV28	once	TRBJ2-1	-	TGTGCCAGCAGTCCTGTCTGGCGGCGCTCCTACAATGAGCAGTTCTTC	CASSPVWRRSYNEQFF
TRBV10-3	once	TRBJ1-1	TRBD1	TGTGCCATCAGTGAGGGAGGGGGCTTCACTGAAGCTTTCTTT	CAISEGGGFTEAFF
TRBV19	once	TRBJ2-7	-	TGTGCCAGTAGTATAGCATCAGGAACGATGTACGAGCAGTACTTC	CASSIASGTMYEQYF
TRBV6-5	-	TRBJ2-7	-	TGTGCCAGCAGTTACGGACAGAGCTCCTACGAGCAGTACTTC	CASSYGQSSYEQYF
TRBV2	-	TRBJ2-2	-	TGTGCCAGCAGTGAAGAACACTCGAACACCGGGGAGCTGTTTTTT	CASSEEHSNTGELFF
TRBV5-4	once	TRBJ2-5	TRBD2	TGTGCCAGCAGCTTACCGGGACTAAAAGAGACCCAGTACTTC	CASSLPGLKETQYF
TRBV25-1	-	TRBJ1-5	-	TGTGCCAGCAGTGCCCCCGGGGATCAGCCCCAGCATTTT	CASSAPGDQPQHF
TRBV25-1	-	TRBJ2-1	-	TGTGCCAGCATGGTCTCGGGAAACAATGAGCAGTTCTTC	CASMVSGNNEQFF
TRBV14	-	TRBJ2-3	-	TGTGCCAGCAGGATGGACTTAATTACAGATACGCAGTATTTT	CASRMDLITDTQYF
TRBV5-1	once	TRBJ1-4	-	TGCGCCAGCAGCCCCAGAACAGGGTTTGAAAAACTGTTTTTT	CASSPRTGFEKLFF
TRBV9	-	TRBJ2-3	-	TGTGCCAGCAGCGTAGGTTGGACTATCGGCACAGATACGCAGTATTTT	CASSVGWTIGTDTQYF
TRBV9	-	TRBJ2-5	-	TGTGCCAGCAGCGTAGGCGGTAGAGGTGGGGAGACCCAGTACTTC	CASSVGGRGGETQYF
TRBV19	-	TRBJ2-2	TRBD1	TGTGCCAGTAGTTCTACGGGGACAGCAAACACCGGGGAGCTGTTTTTT	CASSSTGTANTGELFF
TRBV5-1	-	TRBJ1-1	TRBD1	TGCGCCAGCAGCTTACCGACAGGGAGCACTGAAGCTTTCTTT	CASSLPTGSTEAFF
TRBV5-1	-	TRBJ2-1	TRBD1	TGCGCCAGCAGCGCCCGACAGGGCCCCTCCTACAATGAGCAGTTCTTC	CASSARQGPSYNEQFF
TRBV9	-	TRBJ2-3	TRBD2	TGTGCCAGCTCCTCAAGCGGGGTTGTGCCAGATACGCAGTATTTT	CASSSSGVVPDTQYF
TRBV12-5	-	TRBJ1-2	TRBD1	TGTGCTAGTGGGCCGGGACAGGATAGCTATGGCTACACCTTC	CASGPGQDSYGYTF
TRBV27	-	TRBJ1-2	-	TGTGCCAGCAGCCTGGGAATTAACTATGGCTACACCTTC	CASSLGINYGYTF
TRBV9	-	TRBJ1-5	-	TGTGCCAGCAGCGTAGAGGGGGGCGCCTCTCAGCCCCAGCATTTT	CASSVEGGASQPQHF
TRBV13	-	TRBJ2-5	TRBD1	TGTGCCAGCAGCTTCACCCCTCTACATTTAGACAGGGATGGAGAGACCCAGTACTTC	CASSFTPLHLDRDGETQYF